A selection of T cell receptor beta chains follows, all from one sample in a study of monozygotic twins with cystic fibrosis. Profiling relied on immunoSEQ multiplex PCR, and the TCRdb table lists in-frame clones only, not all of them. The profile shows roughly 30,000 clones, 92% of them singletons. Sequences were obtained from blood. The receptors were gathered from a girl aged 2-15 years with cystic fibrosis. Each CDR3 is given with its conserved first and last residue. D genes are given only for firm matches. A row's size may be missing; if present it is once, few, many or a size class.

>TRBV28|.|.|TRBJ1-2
TGTGCCAGCAGTTTGCCCCCGGACTATGGCTACACCTTC
CASSLPPDYGYTF
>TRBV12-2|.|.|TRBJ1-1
TGTGCAAGTCGCTCCGTAGACAGTTACACTGAAGCTTTCTTT
CASRSVDSYTEAFF
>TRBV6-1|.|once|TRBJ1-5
TGTGCCAGCACAAGTAGATCAGGGTACAATCAGCCCCAGCATTTT
CASTSRSGYNQPQHF
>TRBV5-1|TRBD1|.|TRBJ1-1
TGCGCCAGCAGCTCGGGACAGGGGGAAACTGAAGCTTTCTTT
CASSSGQGETEAFF
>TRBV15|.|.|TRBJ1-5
TGTGCCACCAGCAGAGAAGTCCGTAATAGCAATCAGCCCCAGCATTTT
CATSREVRNSNQPQHF
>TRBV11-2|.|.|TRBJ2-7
TGTGCCAGCAGCTTAGATGGGACACCATCCTACGAGCAGTACTTC
CASSLDGTPSYEQYF
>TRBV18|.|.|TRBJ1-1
TGTGCCAGCTCACCACCGGACAGCCATTACACTGAAGCTTTCTTT
CASSPPDSHYTEAFF
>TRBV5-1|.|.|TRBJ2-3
TGCGCCAGCAGCTTGTTTTCAGATACGCAGTATTTT
CASSLFSDTQYF
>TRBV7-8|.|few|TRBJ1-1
TGTGCCAGCAGCTTAGGTCCCCGGACTGAAGCTTTCTTT
CASSLGPRTEAFF
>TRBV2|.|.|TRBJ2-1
TGTGCCAGCAGTGAGGCAGGGCTGGAGCAGTTCTTC
CASSEAGLEQFF
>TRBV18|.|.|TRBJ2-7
TGTGCCAGCTCACCAGGGACGACTTCCTACGAGCAGTACTTC
CASSPGTTSYEQYF
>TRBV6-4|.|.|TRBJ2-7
TGTGCCAGCAGTGACTCGGCAGGGGGAGGTTACGAGCAGTACTTC
CASSDSAGGGYEQYF
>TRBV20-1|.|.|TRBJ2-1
TGCAGGCCGGCCAATGAGCAGTTCTTC
CRPANEQFF
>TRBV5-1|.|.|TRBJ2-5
TGCGCCAGCAGCTTGGGGGTGGCCGGACAAGAGACCCAGTACTTC
CASSLGVAGQETQYF
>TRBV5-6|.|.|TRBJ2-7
TGTGCCAGCAGCTTGGCGGTATCTGGATTCTACGAGCAGTACTTC
CASSLAVSGFYEQYF
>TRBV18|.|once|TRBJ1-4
TGTGCCAGCTCTTCAAGGGTCAATGAAAAACTGTTTTTT
CASSSRVNEKLFF
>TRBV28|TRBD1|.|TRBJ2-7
TGTGCCAGCAGTTTGGGGACAGGGGAATCCGAGCAGTACTTC
CASSLGTGESEQYF
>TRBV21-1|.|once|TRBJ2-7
TGTGCCAGCAGCCCCGGACGGGGAGCGGGGGAGTACGAGCAGTACTTC
CASSPGRGAGEYEQYF
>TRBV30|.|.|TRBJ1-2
TGTGCCTGGAAGGGAAACCCCAACTATGGCTACACCTTC
CAWKGNPNYGYTF
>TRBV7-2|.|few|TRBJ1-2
TGTGCCAGCAGCTTAGCCGGGGGGCTTGGCTACACCTTC
CASSLAGGLGYTF
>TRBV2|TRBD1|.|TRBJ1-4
TGTGCCAGCAGGGAGGGACAGGATAATGAAAAACTGTTTTTT
CASREGQDNEKLFF
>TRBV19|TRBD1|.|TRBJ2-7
TGTGCCAGTACCCCGGGACAGCTCCCCTACGAGCAGTACTTC
CASTPGQLPYEQYF
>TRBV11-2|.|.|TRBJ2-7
TGTGCCAGCAGCTTGGACTACGAGCAGTACTTC
CASSLDYEQYF
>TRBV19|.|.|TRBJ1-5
TGTGCCAGTAGCCCCGGGCGGGCTCAGCCCCAGCATTTT
CASSPGRAQPQHF
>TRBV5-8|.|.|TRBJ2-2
TGTGCCAGCAGCTTGGATAGGGACGGGGAGCTGTTTTTT
CASSLDRDGELFF
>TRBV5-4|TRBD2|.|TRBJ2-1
TGTGCCAGCAGCTGGGAGCGGGAGAACGATCGGGATGAGCAGTTCTTC
CASSWERENDRDEQFF
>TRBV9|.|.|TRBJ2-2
TGTGCCAGCAGCGTAGCTTCGAGGGTCCCCACCGGGGAGCTGTTTTTT
CASSVASRVPTGELFF
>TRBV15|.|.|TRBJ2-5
TGTGCCACCAAAGAGACCCAGTACTTC
CATKETQYF
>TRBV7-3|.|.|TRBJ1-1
TGTGCCAGCAGCTTAACGGTGAACACTGAAGCTTTCTTT
CASSLTVNTEAFF
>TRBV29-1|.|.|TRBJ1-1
TGCAGCGCGATTTTTGGGGAGGTGAACACTGAAGCTTTCTTT
CSAIFGEVNTEAFF
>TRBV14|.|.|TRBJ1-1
TGTGCCAGCAGCCGGACGGGGAACACTGAAGCTTTCTTT
CASSRTGNTEAFF
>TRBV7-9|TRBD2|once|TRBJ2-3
TGTGCCAGCAGCCAGGGAGGGGCGGGCACAGATACGCAGTATTTT
CASSQGGAGTDTQYF
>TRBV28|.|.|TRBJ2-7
TGTGCCAGCAGGTCCCCGGAGGTCCCTTACGAGCAGTACTTC
CASRSPEVPYEQYF
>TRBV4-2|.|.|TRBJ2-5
TGTGCCAGCAGCCAAGATAAGGGGACTCTCCAAGAGACCCAGTACTTC
CASSQDKGTLQETQYF
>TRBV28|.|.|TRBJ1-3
TGTGCCAGCAGCTCTCTCTCTGGAAACACCATATATTTT
CASSSLSGNTIYF
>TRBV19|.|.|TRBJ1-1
TGTGCCAGTAGGCCCCATCGGAGCAGGGGAACTGAAGCTTTCTTT
CASRPHRSRGTEAFF
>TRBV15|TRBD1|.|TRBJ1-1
TGTGCCACCAGCAGGACAGGGCTAGGGTCTGAAGCTTTCTTT
CATSRTGLGSEAFF
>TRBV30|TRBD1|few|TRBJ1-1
TGTGCCTCACAGGGGCCAAAGGGGACTGAAGCTTTCTTT
CASQGPKGTEAFF
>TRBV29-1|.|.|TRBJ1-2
TGCAGCGTTGCCCAGCCCCGACAGTCTACTAACTATGGCTACACCTTC
CSVAQPRQSTNYGYTF
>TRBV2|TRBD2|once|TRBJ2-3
TGTGCCAGCAGTCTACTAGCGGGAGCCACAGATACGCAGTATTTT
CASSLLAGATDTQYF
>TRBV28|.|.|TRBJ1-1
TGTGCCAGCAGTTTCGTCCGAGATGGCACTGAAGCTTTCTTT
CASSFVRDGTEAFF
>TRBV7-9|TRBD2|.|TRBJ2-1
TGTGCCAGCAGCTATACCGGGACTAGCGGGTCTAGCTCCTACAATGAGCAGTTCTTC
CASSYTGTSGSSSYNEQFF
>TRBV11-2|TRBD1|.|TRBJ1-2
TGTGCCAGCAGCCCGGACAGGGCGGGAGGCTACACCTTC
CASSPDRAGGYTF
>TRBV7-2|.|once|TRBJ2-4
TGTGCCAGCAGTTCTAGCCCAGCCAAAAACATTCAGTACTTC
CASSSSPAKNIQYF